This T cell receptor beta chain comes out of a study of blood T cell repertoires in COVID-19. Turning to the study itself: Acute and convalescent COVID-19 samples came from the United States, Italy and Spain. Sources were T cells, B-cell-depleted T cells, or PBMCs; the material itself was cDNA or gDNA.

The CDR3 covers 15 residues. V was trimmed by 5 bases and J by 0 bases, leaving 14 bases between them. In germline, CDR1 is SQVTM, CDR2 ANQGSEA. Those who participated ranged in age from 18 to 89 years and resided in approximately 23 US areas. Per the original methods: Estimates of nucleated cell counts were drawn from the amplification of reference gene primers. Clones were read by immunoSEQ multiplex PCR, and TCRdb kept only the in-frame ones, dropping some. The D gene and trimming were derived from the DNA, and the V and J assignments and clone size from that table. The table lists 250,000 to 350,000 clones, around 91% of them singletons, with around 1.7% in the top ten.

The sequencing sample was made of PBMCs or T cells enriched from blood (not recorded which). The sequence was obtained from a woman in her late teens or twenties with acute COVID-19. The chain uses TRBV29-1 and TRBJ1-3; the D gene is possibly TRBD1 (5 bases). The CDR3 sequence is CSVLGQGYSGNTIYF. Written as DNA, the CDR3 is TGCAGCGTTCTTGGCCAGGGCTACTCTGGAAACACCATATATTTT.